This T cell receptor beta chain was captured in a study of cytomegalovirus exposure and HLA in healthy donors. PCR involved 60 Vbeta and 13 Jbeta primers. Profiling relied on immunoSEQ multiplex PCR, and the TCRdb table lists in-frame clones only, not all of them. The sample carries some 190,000 clones, over 70% recorded once. V lost 4 bases and J 5 bases, leaving 17 bases between the germline ends. This CDR3 spans 15 amino acids. Germline values: CDR1 SGHAT, CDR2 FQNNGV. The sequence was collected from a man aged 40-49 years in good health and CMV-seropositive. This sequence joins TRBV11-2 and TRBJ1-2, with D possibly being TRBD1 (5 bases). Sequencing input: PBMCs. This chain's CDR3 is CASSSLTRGRYGYTF. The CDR3 DNA reads TGTGCCAGCAGCTCGCTTACCCGGGGGAGGTATGGCTACACCTTC.